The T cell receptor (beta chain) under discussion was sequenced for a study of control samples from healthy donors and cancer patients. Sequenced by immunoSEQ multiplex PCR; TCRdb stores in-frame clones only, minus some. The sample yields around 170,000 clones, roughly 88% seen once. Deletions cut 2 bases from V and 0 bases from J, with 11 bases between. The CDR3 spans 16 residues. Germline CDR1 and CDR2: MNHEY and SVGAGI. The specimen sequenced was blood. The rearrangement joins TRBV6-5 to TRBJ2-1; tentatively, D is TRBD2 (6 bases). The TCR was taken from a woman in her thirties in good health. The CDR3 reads CASSYEAGRSYNEQFF. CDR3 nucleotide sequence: TGTGCCAGCAGTTACGAGGCGGGACGCTCCTACAATGAGCAGTTCTTC.